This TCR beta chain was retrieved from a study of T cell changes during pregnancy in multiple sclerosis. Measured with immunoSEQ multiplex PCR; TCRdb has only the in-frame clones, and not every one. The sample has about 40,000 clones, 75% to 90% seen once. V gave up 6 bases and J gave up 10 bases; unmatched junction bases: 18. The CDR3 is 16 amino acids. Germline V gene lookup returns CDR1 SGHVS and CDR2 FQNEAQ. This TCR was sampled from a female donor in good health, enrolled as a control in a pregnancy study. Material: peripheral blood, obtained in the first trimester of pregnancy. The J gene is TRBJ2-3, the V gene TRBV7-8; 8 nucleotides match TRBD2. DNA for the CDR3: TGTGCCAGCAGTTCTCGGACTAGCCGTCCGCTCGCGGCGCAGTATTTT. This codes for CASSSRTSRPLAAQYF.